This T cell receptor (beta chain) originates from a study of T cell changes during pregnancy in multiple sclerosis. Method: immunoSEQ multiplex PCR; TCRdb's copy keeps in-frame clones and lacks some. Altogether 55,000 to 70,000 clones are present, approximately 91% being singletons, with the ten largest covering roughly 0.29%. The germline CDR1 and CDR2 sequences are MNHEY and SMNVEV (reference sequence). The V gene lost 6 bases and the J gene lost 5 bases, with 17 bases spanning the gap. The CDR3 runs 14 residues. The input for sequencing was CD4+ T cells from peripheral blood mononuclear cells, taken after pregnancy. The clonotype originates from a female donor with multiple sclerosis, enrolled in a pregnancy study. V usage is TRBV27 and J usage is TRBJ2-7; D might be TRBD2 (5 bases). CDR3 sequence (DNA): TGTGCCAGCAGCCCTACGGGGTTTGGCAACGAGCAGTACTTC. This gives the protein CASSPTGFGNEQYF.